The 22 T cell receptor beta chains below were found in one sample sequenced in a study of shared clonotypes between healthy human individuals. The repertoire was sequenced with immunoSEQ multiplex PCR; TCRdb's copy has only in-frame clones and lacks some. This table has roughly 590,000 clones, around 95% appearing once. Terminally differentiated effector memory CD45RA+ cells were left out of the naive CD8 fraction, which was CD45RO-negative and positively selected for CCR7. Sequenced: naive CD8+ T cells sorted from blood. Receptor source: a woman in her twenties or thirties in good health.

The J gene is TRBJ2-1, the V gene TRBV7-9, with D perhaps matching TRBD2 (5 bases). The V gene lost 5 bases and the J gene lost 6 bases, with 11 bases spanning the gap. CDR1 is SEHNR, CDR2 FQNEAQ, per germline (reference sequence). The CDR3 loop spans 13 amino acids. CDR3 amino acids: CASSPKEANEQFF. The CDR3 bases are TGTGCCAGCAGCCCAAAGGAGGCCAATGAGCAGTTCTTC.

V gene TRBV19 combines with J gene TRBJ2-1; the D gene is possibly TRBD2 (6 bases). The germline V gene encodes CDR1 LNHDA and CDR2 SQIVND (reference sequence). This CDR3 has 17 residues. Trimming removed 10 bases at V and 1 base at J, with 23 bases between. This CDR3 is CATPREVWPGSYNEQFF. The CDR3 DNA is TGTGCCACCCCAAGGGAGGTATGGCCTGGGTCCTACAATGAGCAGTTCTTC.

The chain links TRBV2 to TRBJ1-1; 9 bases line up with TRBD1. The CDR3 runs 14 residues. With 6 bases clipped from V and 6 bases from J, the junction kept 8 bases outside the gene matches. Per the germline V gene, CDR1 is SNHLY and CDR2 is FYNNEI. The CDR3 DNA reads as TGTGCCAGCAGGATTACAGGGGGCAGGGCTGAAGCTTTCTTT. Translation gives CASRITGGRAEAFF.

The chain carries TRBV27 and TRBJ1-2; no clear D. Germline-derived CDR1 and CDR2 are MNHEY and SMNVEV (reference sequence). With 3 bases removed from V and 5 bases from J, the gap between germline ends came to 10 bases. CDR3 length: 13 residues. The CDR3 region is CASSFRNFYGYTF. In DNA form, the CDR3 reads TGTGCCAGCAGTTTCCGGAACTTTTATGGCTACACCTTC.

The rearrangement joins TRBV5-1 to TRBJ2-2; TRBD1 might be the D (7 bases). CDR3 length equals 17 residues. Germline V gene lookup returns CDR1 SGHRS and CDR2 YFSETQ. Trimming left V 4 bases short and J 5 bases short, with 21 bases between. CDR3 nucleotide sequence: TGCGCCAGCAGCGGAGGGGGCACGGGGCTAGGAACCGGGGAGCTGTTTTTT. Amino acids: CASSGGGTGLGTGELFF.

Here the CDR3 reads CASSLAPGVDEQYF. The DNA of the CDR3 is TGTGCCAGCAGTTTAGCCCCAGGGGTGGACGAGCAGTACTTC. The gene calls are TRBV28 and TRBJ2-7, with D possibly matching TRBD1 (6 bases). Germline V gene sequence: CDR1 MDHEN, CDR2 SYDVKM. The CDR3 runs to 14 residues. Trimming removed 2 bases at V and 5 bases at J, with 13 bases between.

V is TRBV6-1 and J is TRBJ1-5; no reliable D call. Germline CDR1 is MNHNS and CDR2 is SASEGT. The CDR3 length is 16 residues. Trimming removed 2 bases at V and 0 bases at J, with 11 bases between. The DNA for the CDR3 is TGTGCCAGCAGTGAAAGGCTCCATGGTAGCAATCAGCCCCAGCATTTT. This encodes CASSERLHGSNQPQHF.

V usage is TRBV6-6 and J usage is TRBJ1-1; no reliable D call. Germline-derived CDR1 and CDR2 are MNHNY and SVGAGI (reference sequence). V lost 2 bases and J lost 4, with 5 bases in between. The CDR3 extends over 12 amino acids. Here the CDR3 reads CASSYTGTEAFF. The DNA of the CDR3 is TGTGCCAGCAGTTACACGGGCACTGAAGCTTTCTTT.

The table lists this clone with a count of one. V is TRBV28 and J is TRBJ1-4; unclear D gene. The CDR3 has 11 residues. CDR1 is MDHEN, CDR2 SYDVKM, per germline. Trimming took off 2 bases at V and 13 bases at J, with 8 bases between the two ends. The CDR3 nucleotides read TGTGCCAGCAGTTTAAGTAGAATACTGTTTTTT. Protein sequence: CASSLSRILFF.

The V gene is TRBV5-4, the J gene TRBJ1-2, with 10 bases fitting TRBD1. Losses at the gene ends were 3 bases for V and 7 bases for J; bases not matched to a gene: 6. Germline CDR1 SGHNT, CDR2 YYREEE (reference sequence). CDR3 size: 14 residues. The CDR3 loop is CASSSGQGLTGYTF. CDR3 coding DNA: TGTGCCAGCAGCTCGGGACAGGGGCTCACTGGCTACACCTTC.

This clone was seen a single time. The chain combines TRBV7-9 with TRBJ2-1; 8 bases line up with TRBD2. With 0 bases clipped from V and 9 bases from J, the junction kept 13 bases outside the gene matches. Per germline, CDR1 SEHNR and CDR2 FQNEAQ (reference sequence). The CDR3 contains 17 residues. CDR3 sequence: CASSLASGVAGWGEQFF. The CDR3, as DNA: TGTGCCAGCAGCTTAGCGAGTGGGGTAGCGGGGTGGGGTGAGCAGTTCTTC.

This chain connects TRBV19 to TRBJ1-5, with D tentatively TRBD1 (5 bases). Germline V gene sequence: CDR1 LNHDA, CDR2 SQIVND (reference sequence). CDR3 length equals 18 residues. With 5 bases removed from V and 0 bases from J, the gap between germline ends came to 20 bases. In nucleotides, the CDR3 is TGTGCCAGTAGTGAATCCGACAGCGTGAACTATAGCAATCAGCCCCAGCATTTT. It translates to CASSESDSVNYSNQPQHF.

J is TRBJ2-1 and V is TRBV28; TRBD2 agrees at 8 bases. V lost 3 bases, J lost 0 bases, and 10 bases stayed unmatched. This CDR3 is built from 18 residues. The V gene's germline CDR1 is MDHEN and CDR2 SYDVKM. CDR3 amino acids: CASSFSLAAPHSYNEQFF. CDR3 nucleotide sequence: TGTGCCAGCAGTTTTTCACTAGCGGCCCCACACTCCTACAATGAGCAGTTCTTC. The full variable domain, in which reference TRBV28 and TRBJ2-1 provide the parts outside the CDR3, is DVKVTQSSRYLVKRTGEKVFLECVQDMDHENMFWYRQDPGLGLRLIYFSYDVKMKEKGDIPEGYSVSREKKERFSLILESASTNQTSMYLCASSFSLAAPHSYNEQFFGPGTRLTVL.

This chain uses TRBV27 with TRBJ2-1; TRBD2 matches at 7 bases. The germline V gene encodes CDR1 MNHEY and CDR2 SMNVEV (reference sequence). V trimming: 2 bases; J trimming: 5 bases; junction bases outside the gene matches: 6. The CDR3 sequence is 15 residues long. CDR3 region: CASSLIASGHNEQFF. Here the CDR3 DNA reads TGTGCCAGCAGTTTAATCGCTAGCGGACACAATGAGCAGTTCTTC.

The CDR3, as DNA: TGTGCCAGCAGCTTACTAGGCGAGGGTGAGCAGTTCTTC. This codes for CASSLLGEGEQFF. The chain couples TRBV7-6 to TRBJ2-1, with D possibly TRBD2 on 5 matching bases. V lost 2 bases and J lost 9, with 11 bases in between. This CDR3 spans 13 amino acids. CDR1 and CDR2 from the germline V gene are SGHVS and FNYEAQ.

The rearrangement joins TRBV15 to TRBJ2-1; weak D call: TRBD2 (6 bases). The CDR3 sequence is 14 residues long. Germline values: CDR1 LNHNV, CDR2 YYDKDF (reference sequence). V was shortened by 11 bases and J by 4 bases, with 18 bases between the two germline ends. The CDR3 DNA is TGTGCCTCCACCTTGGCGGGACTGTACAATGAGCAGTTCTTC. Translation gives CASTLAGLYNEQFF.

V gene TRBV6-1 combines with J gene TRBJ2-1, with TRBD2 as a possible D gene (6 bases). Germline CDR1 and CDR2: MNHNS and SASEGT. The CDR3 sequence is 14 residues long. V was cut by 10 bases and J by 4 bases, with 17 bases left in between. The CDR3: CATVFRRDYNEQFF. The DNA for the CDR3 is TGTGCCACCGTCTTTAGGAGGGATTACAATGAGCAGTTCTTC.

The chain is built from TRBV15 and TRBJ2-5; a weak D match, TRBD1 (6 bases). The germline gives CDR1 LNHNV, CDR2 YYDKDF (reference sequence). CDR3 length: 15 residues. V lost 1 base and J lost 5, with 14 bases in between. CDR3 protein: CATSRVGGKGETQYF. CDR3 nucleotide sequence: TGTGCCACCAGCAGAGTAGGGGGAAAAGGGGAGACCCAGTACTTC.

This chain links TRBV14 with TRBJ1-2; D call uncertain. Per germline, CDR1 SGHDN and CDR2 FVKESK. The CDR3 has 14 residues. Trimming cost V 1 base and J 2 bases, with 8 bases left between them. CDR3 sequence reads: CASSQADHNYGYTF. In DNA, the CDR3 is TGTGCCAGCAGCCAAGCGGATCACAACTATGGCTACACCTTC.

The chain has TRBV16 and TRBJ1-5; D is perhaps TRBD1 (5 bases). Germline V CDR1 and CDR2: KGHSY, FQNENV. CDR3 size: 16 residues. The germline V and J ends were trimmed by 0 bases and 7 bases, with 16 bases remaining between them. CDR3 protein: CASSQSLGQGRQPQHF. The CDR3 nucleotides read TGTGCCAGCAGCCAATCTCTTGGGCAGGGCAGGCAGCCCCAGCATTTT.

This clone was counted a single time. The chain is built from TRBV7-9 and TRBJ2-1; 12 bases map to TRBD2. Germline values: CDR1 SEHNR, CDR2 FQNEAQ (reference sequence). The CDR3 spans 19 residues. Unmatched junction bases numbered 11, after V lost 5 bases and J lost 0 bases. As DNA, the CDR3 is TGTGCCAGCAGCCATAATGCCGCTAGCGGGGGGGGCTCCTACAATGAGCAGTTCTTC. Protein sequence: CASSHNAASGGGSYNEQFF.

This clone was found a few times. This chain uses TRBV30 with TRBJ1-3; TRBD1 might be the D (5 bases). V lost 7 bases, J lost 4 bases, and 14 bases lay in between. The CDR3 runs 13 residues. Germline V lookup: CDR1 GTSNPN, CDR2 SVGIG (reference sequence). CDR3 residues: CASIGTAGNTIYF. In DNA form, the CDR3 reads TGTGCCTCCATCGGGACTGCCGGAAACACCATATATTTT.